This T cell receptor (beta chain) emerged from a study of CD8 T cells in Susac syndrome. Negative isolation yielded the CD8+ and CD4+ T cells, while FACS enriched the TEMRA cells. V was cut by 0 bases and J by 0 bases, with 12 bases left in between. There are 16 residues in the CDR3. Germline CDR1 and CDR2: LGHDT and YNNKEL (reference sequence). It was with random hexamers that roughly 0.45 to 1 ug RNA was reverse transcribed. In TCRdb, the immunoSEQ multiplex PCR reads were re-called with MiXCR into one record per CDR3 protein. Among 150,000 to 200,000 distinct CDR3 sequences listed, about 93% were seen once.

Sequenced sample: CD4+ T cells from PBMCs. The sequence came from a human donor in good health. V gene TRBV3-1 combines with J gene TRBJ2-7, with D hard to call. In DNA, the CDR3 is TGTGCCAGCAGCCAAGACGGGCTGCCTTCCTCCTACGAGCAGTACTTC. Translating gives CASSQDGLPSSYEQYF.